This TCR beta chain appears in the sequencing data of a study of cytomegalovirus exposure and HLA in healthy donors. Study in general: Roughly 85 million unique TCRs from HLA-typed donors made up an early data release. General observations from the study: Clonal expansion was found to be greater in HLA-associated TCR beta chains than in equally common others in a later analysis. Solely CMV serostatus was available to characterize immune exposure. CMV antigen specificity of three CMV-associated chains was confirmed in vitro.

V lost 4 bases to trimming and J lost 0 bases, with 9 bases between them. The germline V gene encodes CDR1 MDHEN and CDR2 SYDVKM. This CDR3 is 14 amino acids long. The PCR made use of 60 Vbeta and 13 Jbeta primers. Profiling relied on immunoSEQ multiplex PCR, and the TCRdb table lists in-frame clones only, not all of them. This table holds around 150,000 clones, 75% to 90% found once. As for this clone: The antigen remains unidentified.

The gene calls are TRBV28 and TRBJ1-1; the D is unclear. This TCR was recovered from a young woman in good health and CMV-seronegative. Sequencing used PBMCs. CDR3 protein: CASSSETLNTEAFF. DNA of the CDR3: TGTGCCAGCAGTTCGGAGACCTTGAACACTGAAGCTTTCTTT.